Each of the 31 T cell receptor beta chains below was sequenced from the same sample in a study of identical twins. A single record per CDR3 protein comes from TCRdb applying MiXCR to the 5' RACE reads. This table holds about 340,000 distinct CDR3 sequences, more than 9% found once. This sample also belongs to another study, concerning yellow fever vaccine responses in identical twins.

Source material: CD8+ T cells sorted from blood. The receptors come from a young woman in good health.

The chain has TRBV27 and TRBJ2-2, with 10 bases identical to TRBD2. CDR1 is MNHEY and CDR2 is SMNVEV in the germline V gene (reference sequence). The CDR3 extends over 18 amino acids. V lost 2 bases to trimming and J lost 3 bases; unmatched junction nucleotides: 9. The CDR3 DNA is TGTGCCAGCAGTTTAGTGTCTAGCGGGGGCCGGGACACCGGGGAGCTGTTTTTT. This sequence encodes CASSLVSSGGRDTGELFF.

This clonotype was counted between two and nine times. The rearrangement links TRBV29-1 to TRBJ2-1; no clear D. V was pared by 0 bases and J by 8 bases, with 8 bases between. The CDR3 is made up of 12 amino acids. Per germline, CDR1 SQVTM and CDR2 ANQGSEA. The CDR3 nucleotides are TGCAGCGTTGAAGATGAGCCTGATGAGCAGTTCTTC. Its translation is CSVEDEPDEQFF.

This chain links TRBV6-5 with TRBJ2-1; D is ambiguous. V was clipped by 8 bases and J by 1 base, with 3 bases between them. This CDR3 comprises 11 residues. The germline V gene has CDR1 MNHEY and CDR2 SVGAGI. The CDR3 coding sequence is TGTGCCAGCCAGTCCTACAATGAGCAGTTCTTC. It codes for CASQSYNEQFF.

This clonotype occurred many times. This sequence joins TRBV27 and TRBJ1-5; D is ambiguous. Trimming removed 2 bases from V and 3 bases from J, with 5 bases in between. The germline V gene encodes CDR1 MNHEY and CDR2 SMNVEV (reference sequence). CDR3 length: 13 amino acids. This CDR3 is CASSLGNNQPQHF. CDR3 coding DNA: TGTGCCAGCAGTTTAGGGAACAATCAGCCCCAGCATTTT.

The V call is TRBV2, the J call TRBJ2-2; tentatively, D is TRBD1 or TRBD2 (5 bases each). The CDR3 totals 17 residues. V was cut by 6 bases and J by 6 bases, with 23 bases left in between. CDR1 is SNHLY, CDR2 FYNNEI, per germline. Written as DNA, the CDR3 is TGTGCCAGCAGAGCTAACCGGGGCGGAGTGGGAGCCGGGGAGCTGTTTTTT. Amino acid sequence: CASRANRGGVGAGELFF.

This clonotype was seen only a few times. DNA for the CDR3: TGTGCCAGCAGCCGGGGGCCAGCGGGAGTAGATCAGTACTTC. It encodes CASSRGPAGVDQYF. This rearrangement joins TRBV3-1 to TRBJ2-7, with 8 bases lining up with TRBD2. This CDR3 is 14 amino acids long. V shed 4 bases and J 10 bases; nucleotides not matched to a gene: 12. The germline V gene encodes CDR1 LGHDT and CDR2 YNNKEL (reference sequence).

V and J are TRBV9 and TRBJ2-5; tentatively, D is TRBD2 (6 bases). The CDR3 sequence is 16 residues long. Germline V CDR1 and CDR2: SGDLS, YYNGEE. V gave up 3 bases and J gave up 1 base, with 16 bases separating them. This chain's CDR3 is CASSANLVSGQETQYF. The CDR3 DNA follows: TGTGCCAGCAGCGCGAACCTTGTTAGCGGCCAAGAGACCCAGTACTTC.

In this sample, this clonotype turned up a few times. The chain couples TRBV28 to TRBJ2-2, with D tentatively TRBD2 (5 bases). CDR3 length equals 14 residues. The V end lost 3 bases, the J end lost 5 bases, and 10 bases lay between the germline ends. Germline V gene lookup returns CDR1 MDHEN and CDR2 SYDVKM. The CDR3 nucleotides read TGTGCCAGCAGTTTTGTTCGGGGAACCGGGGAGCTGTTTTTT. Its protein product is CASSFVRGTGELFF.

In its sample, this clonotype was seen once. This chain joins TRBV6-5 and TRBJ1-2; 11 nucleotides line up with TRBD1. This CDR3 is 14 amino acids long. Germline CDR1 is MNHEY and CDR2 is SVGAGI. V was clipped by 4 bases and J by 7 bases; unmatched bases: 5. The CDR3 region is CASSSGQGALGYTF. The CDR3 DNA is TGTGCCAGCAGTTCAGGACAGGGGGCGCTTGGCTACACCTTC.

The table lists this clonotype with a few counts. This sequence joins TRBV9 and TRBJ2-3; 7 bases map to TRBD1. Germline CDR1 reads SGDLS; CDR2 reads YYNGEE. Germline trimming cut 3 bases from V and 5 bases from J; bases unmatched to any gene: 9. The length of the CDR3 is 15 residues. CDR3 region: CASSESDRVRDTQYF. The CDR3, as DNA: TGTGCCAGCAGCGAAAGTGACAGGGTGAGAGATACGCAGTATTTT.

In this sample, this clonotype is medium-sized (0.01 to 0.1%). Here the CDR3 reads CASSESTGKSTNEKLFF. The CDR3 bases are TGTGCCAGCAGTGAATCAACAGGCAAATCAACTAATGAAAAACTGTTTTTT. This chain joins TRBV25-1 and TRBJ1-4; tentatively, D is TRBD1 (5 bases). In germline, CDR1 is MGHDK, CDR2 SYGVNS. The CDR3 contains 17 residues. Deletions cut 1 base from V and 0 bases from J, with 12 bases between. The whole variable domain, remainder taken from reference TRBV25-1 and TRBJ1-4, is EADIYQTPRYLVIGTGKKITLECSQTMGHDKMYWYQQDPGMELHLIHYSYGVNSTEKGDLSSESTVSRIRTEHFPLTLESARPSHTSQYLCASSESTGKSTNEKLFFGSGTQLSVL.

This clonotype was detected many times. The CDR3 DNA reads TGTGCCAGCAGTTTCCGGGCGCGACTAAGGGATGAGCAGTTCTTC. Translation: CASSFRARLRDEQFF. V gene TRBV12-3 or TRBV12-4 combines with J gene TRBJ2-1; perhaps TRBD2 as D (5 bases). With 3 bases removed from V and 8 bases from J, the gap between germline ends came to 17 bases. The CDR3 runs to 15 residues.

V is TRBV20-1 and J is TRBJ2-1; 8 bases fit TRBD2. V dropped 0 bases and J dropped 7; count of bases not matched to a gene: 8. Germline values: CDR1 DFQATT, CDR2 SNEGSKA (reference sequence). The length of the CDR3 is 15 residues. The CDR3 DNA is TGCAGTGCTAGAGAAATAGCGGGGCTAGGGAATGAGCAGTTCTTC. Amino acids: CSAREIAGLGNEQFF.

This clonotype has a handful of counts. The chain links TRBV20-1 to TRBJ2-7, with D perhaps TRBD2 (6 bases). The length of the CDR3 is 14 residues. The V end lost 3 bases, the J end lost 2 bases, and 14 bases lay between the germline ends. Germline assignment: CDR1 DFQATT and CDR2 SNEGSKA (reference sequence). The CDR3 region is CSASMASEPYEQYF. The CDR3, as DNA: TGCAGTGCTAGTATGGCTAGCGAGCCCTACGAGCAGTACTTC.

This clonotype was seen ten or more times. The chain couples TRBV7-6 to TRBJ1-1; D not resolved. The CDR3 covers 15 residues. V lost 1 base, J lost 4 bases, and 13 bases lay in between. The germline gives CDR1 SGHVS, CDR2 FNYEAQ. DNA of the CDR3: TGTGCCAGCAGCTTAGAGGGTTTCAGCGGCACTGAAGCTTTCTTT. Amino acid sequence: CASSLEGFSGTEAFF. The full variable domain, with the rest looked up from reference TRBV7-6 and TRBJ1-1, is GAGVSQSPRYKVTKRGQDVALRCDPISGHVSLYWYRQALGQGPEFLTYFNYEAQQDKSGLPNDRFSAERPEGSISTLTIQRTEQRDSAMYRCASSLEGFSGTEAFFGQGTRLTVV.

This clonotype occurred a few times. CDR3 DNA sequence: TGCGCCAGCAGCGTCCGCGCCAACTACAATGAGCAGTTCTTC. Translated: CASSVRANYNEQFF. The V and J genes are TRBV5-1 and TRBJ2-1; no clear D. The CDR3 loop spans 14 amino acids. Trimming pared 4 bases from V and 3 bases from J, leaving 11 bases between. Germline CDR1 is SGHRS and CDR2 is YFSETQ.

A few counts support this clonotype. V is TRBV28 and J is TRBJ2-4; D perhaps matches TRBD1 (5 bases). This CDR3 spans 19 amino acids. V lost 5 bases and J 1 base, leaving 24 bases between the germline ends. Per the germline V gene, CDR1 is MDHEN and CDR2 is SYDVKM. The CDR3 DNA is TGTGCCAGCAGTCCAGAGGCAGGGATGTACGATTGGGCCAAAAACATTCAGTACTTC. This encodes CASSPEAGMYDWAKNIQYF.

In this sample, this clonotype turned up a few times. The chain has TRBV6-2 or TRBV6-3 and TRBJ2-2, with 13 nucleotides matching TRBD2. Germline V gene lookup returns CDR1 MNHEY and CDR2 SVGEGT. Germline trimming cut 4 bases from V and 4 bases from J; bases unmatched to any gene: 9. This CDR3 is 18 amino acids long. The CDR3 spells CASSSISGTSGTTGELFF. Here the CDR3 DNA reads TGTGCCAGCAGTTCCATATCCGGGACTAGCGGGACCACCGGGGAGCTGTTTTTT.

The rearrangement links TRBV9 to TRBJ2-1, with 8 bases lining up with TRBD1. Germline lookup yields CDR1 SGDLS and CDR2 YYNGEE. V dropped 4 bases and J dropped 7; count of bases not matched to a gene: 7. The CDR3 contains 14 residues. This chain's CDR3 is CASSSRDRTNEQFF. CDR3 DNA: TGTGCCAGCAGCTCCCGGGACAGGACGAATGAGCAGTTCTTC. The full variable domain, rest sourced from reference TRBV9 and TRBJ2-1, is DSGVTQTPKHLITATGQRVTLRCSPRSGDLSVYWYQQSLDQGLQFLIQYYNGEERAKGNILERFSAQQFPDLHSELNLSSLELGDSALYFCASSSRDRTNEQFFGPGTRLTVL.

The table lists this clonotype with a few counts. This sequence joins TRBV28 and TRBJ2-4, with 9 bases fitting TRBD1. V gave up 7 bases and J gave up 0 bases; unmatched junction bases: 7. CDR1 is MDHEN and CDR2 is SYDVKM in the germline V gene. The CDR3 spans 16 residues. The CDR3 bases are TGTGCCAGCAACCCTGGACAGGGGCTAGCCAAAAACATTCAGTACTTC. Encoded protein: CASNPGQGLAKNIQYF. Based on the CDR3 plus reference TRBV28 and TRBJ2-4, the full variable domain is DVKVTQSSRYLVKRTGEKVFLECVQDMDHENMFWYRQDPGLGLRLIYFSYDVKMKEKGDIPEGYSVSREKKERFSLILESASTNQTSMYLCASNPGQGLAKNIQYFGAGTRLSVL.

As concerns this clonotype: The junction does not match germline at one end; this may be a read error. The chain employs TRBV29-1 and TRBJ1-2, with 7 bases identical to TRBD1. Germline V gene lookup returns CDR1 SQVTM and CDR2 ANQGSEA. The CDR3 is made up of 11 amino acids. CDR3 bases: TGCAGCGTCATAGGGGACAGATCCGTCCACTTC. It specifies CSVIGDRSVHF.

This rearrangement joins TRBV28 to TRBJ1-3, with D possibly TRBD1 on 6 matching bases. Germline V gene sequence: CDR1 MDHEN, CDR2 SYDVKM. The V gene lost 2 bases and the J gene lost 3 bases, with 11 bases spanning the gap. This CDR3 spans 15 amino acids. CDR3 amino acids: CASSLTGMGGNTIYF. CDR3 nucleotides: TGTGCCAGCAGTTTAACAGGGATGGGTGGAAACACCATATATTTT.

This chain connects TRBV7-2 to TRBJ2-7; D is tentatively TRBD1 or TRBD2 (5 bases each). The V gene's germline CDR1 is SGHTA and CDR2 FQGNSA. CDR3 length: 14 amino acids. Trimming took off 5 bases at V and 3 bases at J, with 14 bases between the two ends. The CDR3 DNA follows: TGTGCCAGCAGCCTGTGGGACCGTAGCTACGAGCAGTACGTC. Translation: CASSLWDRSYEQYV.

On this clonotype itself: This could be a read error, since a much larger clone is one nucleotide away. The chain is built from TRBV27 and TRBJ2-1; the match to TRBD2 covers 11 bases. CDR1 is MNHEY and CDR2 is SMNVEV in the germline V gene (reference sequence). CDR3 size: 14 residues. V lost 5 bases to trimming and J lost 7 bases; unmatched junction nucleotides: 4. CDR3 amino acids: CASSVGTSGNEQFF. The CDR3 DNA reads as TGTGCCAGCAGTGTCGGGACTAGCGGTAATGAGCAGTTCTTC.

The rearrangement uses TRBV12-3 or TRBV12-4 and TRBJ1-5; perhaps TRBD1 as D (6 bases). This CDR3 region has 15 residues. V was cut by 4 bases and J by 5 bases, with 15 bases left in between. CDR3 DNA sequence: TGTGCCAGCAGTTACGGCCGGGGGGCATATCAGCCCCAGCATTTT. The encoded protein is CASSYGRGAYQPQHF.

This clonotype was found many times. This chain uses TRBV7-9 with TRBJ2-7; 8 bases match TRBD1. Germline V lookup: CDR1 SEHNR, CDR2 FQNEAQ (reference sequence). V was clipped by 5 bases and J by 3 bases; unmatched bases: 9. The CDR3 runs to 15 residues. The CDR3 sequence: CASSTTGTGVYEQYF. The DNA of the CDR3 is TGTGCCAGCAGCACCACCGGGACAGGAGTCTACGAGCAGTACTTC.

This clonotype was seen only a few times. DNA for the CDR3: TGTGCCAGCAGTTTCAGGGTTTCCCATGAAAAACTGTTTTTT. Protein sequence: CASSFRVSHEKLFF. The chain couples TRBV12-3 or TRBV12-4 to TRBJ1-4, with TRBD1 as a possible D gene (5 bases). Trimming shortened V by 3 bases and J by 6 bases, and 11 bases separated the two germline ends. The CDR3 consists of 14 residues.

Ten or more counts support this clonotype. The rearrangement links TRBV7-9 to TRBJ2-1; 7 bases are a match to TRBD2. The CDR3 covers 16 residues. Germline V gene lookup returns CDR1 SEHNR and CDR2 FQNEAQ (reference sequence). With 2 bases clipped from V and 0 bases from J, the junction kept 4 bases outside the gene matches. CDR3 amino acids: CASSLIRGVSYNEQFF. The DNA of the CDR3 is TGTGCCAGCAGCTTAATACGGGGGGTCTCCTACAATGAGCAGTTCTTC.

This clonotype occurred a few times. The gene calls are TRBV15 and TRBJ2-3, with 8 bases identical to TRBD2. CDR3 length: 13 amino acids. The trim removed 4 bases at V and 5 bases at J, leaving 2 bases unmatched. The germline V gene encodes CDR1 LNHNV and CDR2 YYDKDF (reference sequence). This CDR3 reads CATSTGLVDTQYF. CDR3 nucleotide sequence: TGTGCCACCAGCACGGGACTAGTAGATACGCAGTATTTT.

This clonotype has only a few counts. This chain joins TRBV5-1 and TRBJ2-5; no firm D call. Germline CDR1 and CDR2: SGHRS and YFSETQ. The CDR3 covers 15 residues. V shed 5 bases and J shed 2 bases, with 16 bases lying between them. CDR3 region: CASRATSAPQETQYF. The DNA for the CDR3 is TGCGCCAGCAGAGCTACCTCCGCGCCTCAAGAGACCCAGTACTTC.

This clonotype has just a few counts. The chain recombines TRBV6-1 with TRBJ1-2; no firm D call. Germline V gene lookup returns CDR1 MNHNS and CDR2 SASEGT. With 6 bases removed from V and 6 bases from J, the gap between germline ends came to 14 bases. The CDR3 runs to 13 residues. This CDR3 is CASSPAWGDGYTF. CDR3 in DNA: TGTGCCAGCAGCCCCGCCTGGGGTGATGGCTACACCTTC.